What follows are 19 T cell receptor beta chains derived from one specimen sequenced in a study of T cells after yellow fever vaccination. TCRdb fed the 5' RACE reads into MiXCR, producing one record per CDR3 protein. Among approximately 240,000 distinct CDR3 sequences listed, more than 3.5% were seen once. Here the sequenced sample was PBMCs, taken 15 days after the yellow fever booster vaccination. These receptors all come from a young man who received the YFV17D yellow fever vaccine.

This clonotype was seen many times. V is TRBV12-3 or TRBV12-4 and J is TRBJ2-1; 11 bases are shared with TRBD2. Unmatched junction bases numbered 3, after V lost 7 bases and J lost 1 base. The CDR3 runs to 15 residues. In DNA form, the CDR3 reads TGTGCCAGCATGGGGACTAGCGGTTCCTACAATGAGCAGTTCTTC. It codes for CASMGTSGSYNEQFF.

This clonotype was detected ten times or more. The chain couples TRBV12-3 or TRBV12-4 to TRBJ1-5, with D tentatively TRBD1 (6 bases). With 5 bases removed from V and 4 bases from J, the gap between germline ends came to 12 bases. This CDR3 has 14 residues. CDR3 amino acids: CASSPLDRNQPQHF. The CDR3 DNA sequence: TGTGCCAGCAGTCCCCTTGACAGGAATCAGCCCCAGCATTTT.

The table lists this clonotype with many counts. This sequence joins TRBV5-4 and TRBJ1-1; D is unclear. Germline V lookup: CDR1 SGHNT, CDR2 YYREEE (reference sequence). The CDR3 contains 16 residues. The ends were cut back, 0 bases at V and 4 bases at J, with 16 bases in the middle. DNA of the CDR3: TGTGCCAGCAGCTTGGATTCCTTCTTCGTGGGCACTGAAGCTTTCTTT. As protein: CASSLDSFFVGTEAFF.

This clonotype has a count of ten or more. This sequence joins TRBV7-9 and TRBJ2-2, with D perhaps matching TRBD1 (6 bases). The CDR3 length is 14 residues. Trimming removed 8 bases from V and 3 bases from J, with 13 bases in between. Germline lookup yields CDR1 SEHNR and CDR2 FQNEAQ (reference sequence). The CDR3 reads CASSIGQYTGELFF. The CDR3 bases are TGTGCCAGCTCAATCGGACAGTACACCGGGGAGCTGTTTTTT.

This clonotype was detected many times. The J gene is TRBJ2-3, the V gene TRBV29-1; 13 nucleotides line up with TRBD2. Per germline, CDR1 SQVTM and CDR2 ANQGSEA. After removal of 6 bases from V and 5 bases from J, the junction contained 5 bases not matched to a gene. This CDR3 is built from 14 residues. The DNA for the CDR3 is TGCAGCGTGACTAGCGGGGGGCGGTTAGATACGCAGTATTTT. Encoded protein: CSVTSGGRLDTQYF.

This clonotype showed up many times. The rearrangement joins TRBV5-1 to TRBJ1-1; the match to TRBD1 covers 7 bases. The germline V gene encodes CDR1 SGHRS and CDR2 YFSETQ. Losses at the gene ends were 4 bases for V and 5 bases for J; bases not matched to a gene: 5. The CDR3 length is 13 residues. CDR3 sequence (DNA): TGCGCCAGCAGCGGCGACAGGGATACTGAAGCTTTCTTT. It translates to CASSGDRDTEAFF.

This clonotype has ten or more counts. The chain joins TRBV6-4 to TRBJ2-3; D unresolved. V shed 4 bases and J shed 3 bases, with 8 bases lying between them. This CDR3 is 13 amino acids long. CDR1 MRHNA and CDR2 SNTAGT come from the germline V gene. CDR3 nucleotides: TGTGCCAGCAGTGGGAACCCAACAGATACGCAGTATTTT. This gives the protein CASSGNPTDTQYF.

This clonotype was observed many times. The CDR3 DNA is TGTGCCTGGACCAAGGCAGGGACCTCCGGCACTGAAGCTTTCTTT. Protein product: CAWTKAGTSGTEAFF. The chain recombines TRBV30 with TRBJ1-1, with D possibly being TRBD1 (5 bases). Germline V lookup: CDR1 GTSNPN, CDR2 SVGIG (reference sequence). The CDR3 loop spans 15 amino acids. V was pared by 4 bases and J by 4 bases, with 19 bases between.

This clonotype occurred many times. The genes are TRBV7-2 and TRBJ1-3, with 7 bases lining up with TRBD1. CDR3 length: 14 amino acids. V was clipped by 6 bases and J by 0 bases; unmatched bases: 2. CDR1 is SGHTA and CDR2 is FQGNSA in the germline V gene. In DNA form, the CDR3 reads TGTGCCAGCAGTCAGGGGGTCTCTGGAAACACCATATATTTT. It translates to CASSQGVSGNTIYF.

This clonotype has ten or more counts. The J gene is TRBJ1-2, the V gene TRBV4-1; D may be TRBD1 (6 bases). There are 14 residues in the CDR3. Trimming stripped 4 bases from V and 5 bases from J, with 14 bases between. CDR1 and CDR2 (germline): MGHRA, YSYEKL. The CDR3 nucleotides read TGCGCCAGCAGCCCCTGGGCAGGGGAATATGGCTACACCTTC. This sequence encodes CASSPWAGEYGYTF.

This clonotype was picked up many times. CDR3: CASSFPTGLGANVLTF. The CDR3 DNA follows: TGTGCCAGCAGTTTCCCCACAGGGTTGGGGGCCAACGTCCTGACTTTC. This chain links TRBV12-3 or TRBV12-4 with TRBJ2-6; the D gene is possibly TRBD1 (6 bases). The V end lost 3 bases, the J end lost 4 bases, and 13 bases lay between the germline ends. This CDR3 contains 16 residues.

This clonotype has at least ten counts. CDR3 sequence (DNA): TGCGCCAGCAGCCGGGCAGACCAAGAGACCCAGTACTTC. Translated, it gives CASSRADQETQYF. V is TRBV4-3 and J is TRBJ2-5, with D unclear. The CDR3 is 13 residues long. Trimming removed 4 bases from V and 0 bases from J, with 6 bases in between. Germline V gene sequence: CDR1 LGHNA, CDR2 YSLEER.

This clonotype was recorded at least ten times. This rearrangement joins TRBV7-2 to TRBJ1-5; D is uncertain. The CDR3 sequence is 15 residues long. V dropped 5 bases and J dropped 6 bases, with 17 bases sitting between them. Germline V gene sequence: CDR1 SGHTA, CDR2 FQGNSA. The CDR3 region is CASSAGPSASQPQHF. The DNA of the CDR3 is TGTGCCAGCAGCGCCGGACCTTCGGCGAGTCAGCCCCAGCATTTT.

Many counts were recorded for this clonotype. V is TRBV2 and J is TRBJ2-1, with 8 bases lining up with TRBD2. There are 14 residues in the CDR3. Germline V CDR1 and CDR2: SNHLY, FYNNEI. J was trimmed by 8 bases and V by 4 bases; bases with no gene match: 7. The CDR3, as DNA: TGTGCCAGCAGTGCCCGGAACGGGGGGGATGAGCAGTTCTTC. Translation gives CASSARNGGDEQFF.

This clonotype was counted only a few times. The V gene is TRBV19, the J gene TRBJ1-4; 7 bases match TRBD1. This CDR3 comprises 14 residues. CDR1 is LNHDA and CDR2 is SQIVND in the germline V gene (reference sequence). J lost 6 bases, V lost 6 bases, and 7 bases had no gene match. The CDR3 DNA follows: TGTGCCAGTAGCCCCCGGGACAGCTATGAAAAACTGTTTTTT. This codes for CASSPRDSYEKLFF. Full variable domain (rest looked up from reference TRBV19 and TRBJ1-4): DGGITQSPKYLFRKEGQNVTLSCEQNLNHDAMYWYRQDPGQGLRLIYYSQIVNDFQKGDIAEGYSVSREKKESFPLTVTSAQKNPTAFYLCASSPRDSYEKLFFGSGTQLSVL.

This sequence joins TRBV28 and TRBJ2-1; 11 positions agree with TRBD2. CDR1 is MDHEN, CDR2 SYDVKM, per germline. The trim removed 5 bases at V and 5 bases at J, leaving 5 bases unmatched. This CDR3 has 15 amino acids. The CDR3 is CASSIAGGANNEQFF. The CDR3 DNA reads TGTGCCAGCAGTATAGCGGGGGGGGCCAACAATGAGCAGTTCTTC.

This clonotype has a count of ten or more. This chain joins TRBV6-5 and TRBJ1-2, with 8 bases matching TRBD1. The CDR3 contains 13 residues. V gave up 3 bases and J gave up 8 bases; unmatched junction bases: 5. The germline CDR1 and CDR2 sequences are MNHEY and SVGAGI. The CDR3 is CASSYTQGGGYTF. The CDR3 nucleotides read TGTGCCAGCAGTTATACACAGGGGGGAGGCTACACCTTC.

The sample holds many counts of this clonotype. J is TRBJ1-1 and V is TRBV4-3; D is undetermined. The CDR3 extends over 16 amino acids. V lost 0 bases to trimming and J lost 0 bases, with 11 bases between them. Germline V gives CDR1 LGHNA, CDR2 YSLEER. The CDR3 DNA is TGCGCCAGCAGCCAAGAGGTCATGCAGGTGAACACTGAAGCTTTCTTT. As protein: CASSQEVMQVNTEAFF.

This clonotype has a count of ten or more. The chain is built from TRBV6-4 and TRBJ2-7; tentative D call: TRBD2 (5 bases). The CDR3 extends over 18 amino acids. Germline values: CDR1 MRHNA, CDR2 SNTAGT. V lost 6 bases and J lost 7, with 31 bases in between. For the CDR3, the DNA is TGTGCCAGCAGCGCAAATAATAGCGAGGCGAGAGGAAGAGGGGAGCAGTACGTC. Encoded protein: CASSANNSEARGRGEQYV.